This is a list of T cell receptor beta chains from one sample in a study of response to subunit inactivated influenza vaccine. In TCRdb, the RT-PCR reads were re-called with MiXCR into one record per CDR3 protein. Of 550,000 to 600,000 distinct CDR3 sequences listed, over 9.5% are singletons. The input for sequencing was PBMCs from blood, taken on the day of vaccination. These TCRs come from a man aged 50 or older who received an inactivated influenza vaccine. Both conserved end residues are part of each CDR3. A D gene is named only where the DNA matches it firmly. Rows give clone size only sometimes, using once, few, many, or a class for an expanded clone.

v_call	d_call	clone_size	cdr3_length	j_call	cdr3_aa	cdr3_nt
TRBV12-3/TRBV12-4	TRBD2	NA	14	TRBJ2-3	CATSGLAVLNTQYF	TGTGCCACTTCAGGACTAGCGGTTCTAAATACGCAGTATTTT
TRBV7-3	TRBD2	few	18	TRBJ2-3	CASSSSPGLAGRTDTQYF	TGTGCCAGCAGCTCCTCCCCGGGACTAGCGGGCCGCACAGATACGCAGTATTTT
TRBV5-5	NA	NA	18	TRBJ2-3	CASSLVVFERKSTDTQYF	TGTGCCAGCAGCTTGGTGGTTTTTGAGCGGAAAAGCACAGATACGCAGTATTTT
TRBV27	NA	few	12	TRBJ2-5	CASRGNQETQYF	TGTGCCAGCAGGGGGAACCAAGAGACCCAGTACTTC
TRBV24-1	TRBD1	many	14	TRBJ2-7	CATSAPGTGGEQYF	TGTGCCACCAGTGCCCCCGGGACAGGGGGCGAGCAGTACTTC
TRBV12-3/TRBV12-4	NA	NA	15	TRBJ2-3	CASSYVGYGTDTQYF	TGTGCCAGCAGTTACGTGGGGTATGGGACAGATACGCAGTATTTT
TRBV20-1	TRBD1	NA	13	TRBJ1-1	CSAETGENTEAFF	TGCAGTGCCGAGACAGGGGAGAACACTGAAGCTTTCTTT
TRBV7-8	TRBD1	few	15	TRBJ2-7	CASRPTPGQGYEQYF	TGTGCCAGCAGACCCACTCCGGGACAGGGGTACGAGCAGTACTTC
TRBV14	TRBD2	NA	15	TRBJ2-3	CASSQLSGGTDTQYF	TGTGCCAGCAGCCAATTAAGCGGGGGAACAGATACGCAGTATTTT
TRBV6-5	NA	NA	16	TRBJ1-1	CASSYSNWAGATEAFF	TGTGCCAGCAGTTACTCGAACTGGGCGGGGGCCACTGAAGCTTTCTTT
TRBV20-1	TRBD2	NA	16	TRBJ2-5	CSARKPGLAYQETQYF	TGCAGTGCTAGAAAGCCGGGACTAGCGTACCAAGAGACCCAGTACTTC
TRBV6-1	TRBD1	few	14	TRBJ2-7	CASSRDRIDYEQYF	TGTGCCAGCAGCCGGGACAGGATTGACTACGAGCAGTACTTC
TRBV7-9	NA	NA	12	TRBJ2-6	CASSLAGELLTF	TGTGCCAGCAGCTTAGCGGGTGAACTCCTGACTTTC
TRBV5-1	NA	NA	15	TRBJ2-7	CASSLVAGTIYEQYF	TGCGCCAGCAGCTTGGTTGCAGGTACCATCTACGAGCAGTACTTC
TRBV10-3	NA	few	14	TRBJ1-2	CAISESMENYGYTF	TGTGCCATCAGTGAGTCGATGGAAAACTATGGCTACACCTTC
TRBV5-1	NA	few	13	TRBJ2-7	CASSYRTEYEQYF	TGCGCCAGCAGCTACCGGACCGAATACGAGCAGTACTTC
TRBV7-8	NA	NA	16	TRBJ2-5	CASSLGIVRQQETQYF	TGTGCCAGCAGCTTAGGGATCGTGAGGCAACAAGAGACCCAGTACTTC
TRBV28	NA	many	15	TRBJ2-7	CASSSPGGSSYEQYF	TGTGCCAGCAGTTCCCCAGGCGGTAGCTCCTACGAGCAGTACTTC
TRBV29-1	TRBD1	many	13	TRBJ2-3	CSVGTGDTDTQYF	TGCAGCGTCGGGACAGGGGACACAGATACGCAGTATTTT
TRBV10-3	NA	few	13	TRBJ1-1	CAISAERGGEAFF	TGTGCCATCAGTGCAGAAAGGGGTGGTGAAGCTTTCTTT
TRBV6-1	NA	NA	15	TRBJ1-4	CASSETGATNEKLFF	TGTGCCAGCAGTGAGACGGGAGCAACTAATGAAAAACTGTTTTTT
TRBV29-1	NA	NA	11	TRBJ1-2	CSGGEGWGYTF	TGCAGCGGCGGGGAAGGCTGGGGCTACACCTTC
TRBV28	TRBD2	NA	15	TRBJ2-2	CASSSTARGTGELFF	TGTGCCAGCAGTTCGACCGCGCGGGGGACCGGGGAGCTGTTTTTT
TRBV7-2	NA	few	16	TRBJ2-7	CASSGPTRGFSYEQYF	TGTGCCAGCAGTGGCCCTACGAGGGGATTCTCCTACGAGCAGTACTTC
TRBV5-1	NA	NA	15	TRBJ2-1	CASTPRVSSYNEQFF	TGCGCCAGCACCCCTCGGGTTAGCTCCTACAATGAGCAGTTCTTC
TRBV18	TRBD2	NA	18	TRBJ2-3	CASSPQRLAGGGTDTQYF	TGTGCCAGCTCACCACAGAGACTAGCGGGAGGAGGGACAGATACGCAGTATTTT
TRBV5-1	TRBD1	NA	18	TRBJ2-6	CASSLGTGRFSGANVLTF	TGCGCCAGCAGCTTGGGGACAGGGCGGTTCTCTGGGGCCAACGTCCTGACTTTC
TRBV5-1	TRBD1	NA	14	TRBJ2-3	CASSGQGLTDTQYF	TGCGCCAGCAGCGGACAGGGTTTGACAGATACGCAGTATTTT
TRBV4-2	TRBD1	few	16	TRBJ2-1	CASSQDPQGVHNEQFF	TGTGCCAGCAGCCAAGATCCGCAGGGGGTACACAATGAGCAGTTCTTC
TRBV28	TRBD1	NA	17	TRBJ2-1	CASIPNLGDREYNEQFF	TGTGCCAGCATCCCTAACCTGGGGGACAGGGAATACAATGAGCAGTTCTTC
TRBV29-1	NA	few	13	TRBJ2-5	CSARAQRQETQYF	TGCAGCGCCCGAGCCCAGCGGCAAGAGACCCAGTACTTC
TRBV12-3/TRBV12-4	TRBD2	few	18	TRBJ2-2	CASSPRLAGGLVAGELFF	TGTGCCAGCAGTCCCCGACTAGCGGGGGGGCTAGTCGCCGGGGAGCTGTTTTTT
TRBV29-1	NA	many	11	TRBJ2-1	CSVVRGAGRFF	TGCAGCGTGGTGAGGGGCGCGGGTCGGTTCTTC
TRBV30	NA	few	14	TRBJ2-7	CAWIIPGSDHEQYF	TGTGCCTGGATAATCCCAGGATCGGACCACGAGCAGTACTTC
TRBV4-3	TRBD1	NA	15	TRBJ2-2	CASSRGQSNTGELFF	TGCGCCAGCAGCCGGGGACAGTCGAACACCGGGGAGCTGTTTTTT
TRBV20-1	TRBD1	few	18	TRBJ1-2	CSARKPGQGDPANYGYTF	TGCAGTGCTAGAAAACCGGGACAGGGGGACCCTGCTAACTATGGCTACACCTTC
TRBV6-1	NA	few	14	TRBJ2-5	CASQRGTNQETQYF	TGTGCCAGTCAACGGGGGACAAACCAAGAGACCCAGTACTTC
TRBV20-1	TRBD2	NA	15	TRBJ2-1	CSARAGTSSYNEQFF	TGCAGTGCTAGAGCTGGGACTAGCAGTTACAATGAGCAGTTCTTC
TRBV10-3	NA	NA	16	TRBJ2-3	CAISDLDRSKGDTQYF	TGTGCCATCAGTGACCTAGACAGGTCGAAAGGAGATACGCAGTATTTT
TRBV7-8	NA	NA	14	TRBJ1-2	CASSLSGVGGGYTF	TGTGCCAGCAGCTTATCGGGGGTTGGAGGTGGCTACACCTTC
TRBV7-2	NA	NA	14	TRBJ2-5	CASSLAARNETQYF	TGTGCCAGCAGCTTAGCGGCGAGGAACGAGACCCAGTACTTC
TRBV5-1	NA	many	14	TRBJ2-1	CASSLGDPINEQFF	TGCGCCAGCAGCTTGGGGGACCCCATAAATGAGCAGTTCTTC
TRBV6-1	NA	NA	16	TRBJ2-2	CASTETASFASRELFF	TGTGCCAGCACTGAAACGGCTAGCTTTGCGTCACGGGAGCTGTTTTTT
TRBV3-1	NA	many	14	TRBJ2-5	CASSQASQQETQYF	TGTGCCAGCAGCCAAGCTAGCCAGCAAGAGACCCAGTACTTC
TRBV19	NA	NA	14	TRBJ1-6	CASSHTGWNSPLHF	TGTGCCAGTAGTCATACCGGGTGGAATTCACCCCTCCACTTT
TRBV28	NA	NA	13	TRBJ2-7	CASSIGTLYEQYF	TGTGCCAGCAGTATCGGGACCCTCTACGAGCAGTACTTC
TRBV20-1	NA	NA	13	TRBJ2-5	CSASGGVAETQYF	TGCAGTGCTAGTGGAGGGGTAGCCGAGACCCAGTACTTC
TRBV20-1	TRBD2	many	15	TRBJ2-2	CSARKAGKGTGELFF	TGCAGTGCTAGAAAAGCGGGAAAGGGCACCGGGGAGCTGTTTTTT
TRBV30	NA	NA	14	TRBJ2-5	CAWSVWGGIETQYF	TGTGCCTGGAGTGTGTGGGGGGGCATTGAGACCCAGTACTTC
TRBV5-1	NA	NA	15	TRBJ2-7	CASSPLPRGSYEQYF	TGCGCCAGCAGCCCACTTCCTAGGGGCTCCTACGAGCAGTACTTC
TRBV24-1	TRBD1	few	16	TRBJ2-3	CATSDPGDRATDTQYF	TGTGCCACCAGTGATCCCGGCGACAGGGCCACAGATACGCAGTATTTT
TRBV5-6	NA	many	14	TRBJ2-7	CASSSGLAYYEQYF	TGTGCCAGCAGCTCGGGCCTAGCCTACTACGAGCAGTACTTC
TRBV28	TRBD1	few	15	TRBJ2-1	CASRARQGAYNEQFF	TGTGCCAGCCGGGCTAGACAGGGAGCCTACAATGAGCAGTTCTTC
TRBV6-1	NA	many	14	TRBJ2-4	CASTPGTTKNIQYF	TGTGCCAGCACCCCGGGTACGACCAAAAACATTCAGTACTTC
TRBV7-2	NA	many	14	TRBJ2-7	CASSLQGTGYEQYF	TGTGCCAGCAGCTTACAGGGTACCGGTTACGAGCAGTACTTC